The 3 T cell receptor beta chains below were found in one sample sequenced in a study of shared clonotypes between healthy human individuals. CD8 cells regarded as naive lacked CD45RO, were positively chosen for CCR7, and omitted terminally differentiated effector memory CD45RA+ cells. Method: immunoSEQ multiplex PCR; TCRdb's copy keeps in-frame clones and lacks some. The profile shows hundreds of thousands of clones, roughly 95% of them singletons. Sequencing was carried out using naive CD8+ T cells sorted from blood. All receptors derive from a woman younger than 45 in good health.

On this clone itself: Other nucleotide sequences from this sample produce the same CDR3. The rearrangement links TRBV27 to TRBJ2-1; perhaps TRBD2 as D (5 bases). CDR1 and CDR2 from the germline V gene are MNHEY and SMNVEV (reference sequence). The CDR3 covers 15 residues. V lost 2 bases to trimming and J lost 0 bases, with 8 bases between them. CDR3 coding DNA: TGTGCCAGCAGTTTAACTGGGAGCTCCTACAATGAGCAGTTCTTC. It specifies CASSLTGSSYNEQFF.

The chain employs TRBV19 and TRBJ2-7; 11 bases are shared with TRBD1. The germline CDR1 and CDR2 sequences are LNHDA and SQIVND (reference sequence). With 4 bases clipped from V and 4 bases from J, the junction kept 9 bases outside the gene matches. This CDR3 region has 16 residues. CDR3 amino acids: CASSTSRDRGEYEQYF. The CDR3 coding sequence is TGTGCCAGTAGTACCTCCCGGGACAGGGGGGAGTACGAGCAGTACTTC.

This chain links TRBV7-8 with TRBJ2-7, with 8 bases that match TRBD2. This CDR3 is built from 13 residues. V lost 1 base to trimming and J lost 7 bases; unmatched junction nucleotides: 3. Looked up from germline, CDR1 is SGHVS and CDR2 is FQNEAQ. The CDR3 region has the DNA TGTGCCAGCAGCTTAGAACTAGCGGTGGAGCAGTACTTC. The encoded protein is CASSLELAVEQYF. Combining the CDR3 with reference TRBV7-8 and TRBJ2-7 gives the whole variable domain GAGVSQSPRYKVAKRGQDVALRCDPISGHVSLFWYQQALGQGPEFLTYFQNEAQLDKSGLPSDRFFAERPEGSVSTLKIQRTQQEDSAVYLCASSLELAVEQYFGPGTRLTVT.